This T cell receptor beta chain was retrieved from a study of T cell responses to AZD1222 COVID-19 vaccine. TCRdb's copy holds only in-frame clones and misses some; the assay was immunoSEQ multiplex PCR. Among over 150,000 clones listed, roughly 92% were seen once. CDR3 length: 13 residues. The V gene end was trimmed by 1 base and the J gene end by 7 bases; junction bases not matched to a gene: 4. Germline V CDR1 and CDR2: KGHSH, LQKENI. Specimen: peripheral blood, collected 28 days after the second AZD1222 dose. The chain recombines TRBV18 with TRBJ2-7; 7 nucleotides agree with TRBD1. The TCR was taken from an adult who received the AZD1222 COVID-19 vaccine. The CDR3 reads CASSPQGAAEQYF. The DNA of the CDR3 is TGTGCCAGCTCACCACAGGGGGCGGCGGAGCAGTACTTC.